This T cell receptor beta chain was captured by sequencing in a study of T cells in women clearing cervical HPV infection. In the study overall: Donors had HPV16-related CIN3 or worse; 2 had invasive cancer. No precancer developed; the control's incident HPV16 infection cleared within 12 months.

There are 17 residues in the CDR3. Germline V gives CDR1 GTSNPN, CDR2 SVGIG (reference sequence). The junction had 7 bases not matched to a gene; V was cut back by 1 base and J by 0 bases. Concerning this clone: The sequence runs out 3 residues before the end of the CDR3; the remainder is reconstructed from the germline J gene.

Dot-blot hybridization genotyped cervical HPV amplified with MY09/MY11 PCR. Clones were sequenced by immunoSEQ multiplex PCR, and TCRdb holds only the in-frame ones, with some missing. Listed are around 39,000 clones; less than 8% falls within the top ten. The receptor was isolated from a woman between 18 and 69 years old with a cervical HPV16 infection that either progressed to CIN3+ or cleared (not recorded which). Sequenced material: blood buffy coat. V and J are TRBV30 and TRBJ2-2; 8 bases map to TRBD2. CDR3 sequence: CAWSASGGGTNTGELFF. CDR3 DNA (partial): TGTGCCTGGAGTGCTAGCGGCGGGGGGACGAACACCGGGGAG.